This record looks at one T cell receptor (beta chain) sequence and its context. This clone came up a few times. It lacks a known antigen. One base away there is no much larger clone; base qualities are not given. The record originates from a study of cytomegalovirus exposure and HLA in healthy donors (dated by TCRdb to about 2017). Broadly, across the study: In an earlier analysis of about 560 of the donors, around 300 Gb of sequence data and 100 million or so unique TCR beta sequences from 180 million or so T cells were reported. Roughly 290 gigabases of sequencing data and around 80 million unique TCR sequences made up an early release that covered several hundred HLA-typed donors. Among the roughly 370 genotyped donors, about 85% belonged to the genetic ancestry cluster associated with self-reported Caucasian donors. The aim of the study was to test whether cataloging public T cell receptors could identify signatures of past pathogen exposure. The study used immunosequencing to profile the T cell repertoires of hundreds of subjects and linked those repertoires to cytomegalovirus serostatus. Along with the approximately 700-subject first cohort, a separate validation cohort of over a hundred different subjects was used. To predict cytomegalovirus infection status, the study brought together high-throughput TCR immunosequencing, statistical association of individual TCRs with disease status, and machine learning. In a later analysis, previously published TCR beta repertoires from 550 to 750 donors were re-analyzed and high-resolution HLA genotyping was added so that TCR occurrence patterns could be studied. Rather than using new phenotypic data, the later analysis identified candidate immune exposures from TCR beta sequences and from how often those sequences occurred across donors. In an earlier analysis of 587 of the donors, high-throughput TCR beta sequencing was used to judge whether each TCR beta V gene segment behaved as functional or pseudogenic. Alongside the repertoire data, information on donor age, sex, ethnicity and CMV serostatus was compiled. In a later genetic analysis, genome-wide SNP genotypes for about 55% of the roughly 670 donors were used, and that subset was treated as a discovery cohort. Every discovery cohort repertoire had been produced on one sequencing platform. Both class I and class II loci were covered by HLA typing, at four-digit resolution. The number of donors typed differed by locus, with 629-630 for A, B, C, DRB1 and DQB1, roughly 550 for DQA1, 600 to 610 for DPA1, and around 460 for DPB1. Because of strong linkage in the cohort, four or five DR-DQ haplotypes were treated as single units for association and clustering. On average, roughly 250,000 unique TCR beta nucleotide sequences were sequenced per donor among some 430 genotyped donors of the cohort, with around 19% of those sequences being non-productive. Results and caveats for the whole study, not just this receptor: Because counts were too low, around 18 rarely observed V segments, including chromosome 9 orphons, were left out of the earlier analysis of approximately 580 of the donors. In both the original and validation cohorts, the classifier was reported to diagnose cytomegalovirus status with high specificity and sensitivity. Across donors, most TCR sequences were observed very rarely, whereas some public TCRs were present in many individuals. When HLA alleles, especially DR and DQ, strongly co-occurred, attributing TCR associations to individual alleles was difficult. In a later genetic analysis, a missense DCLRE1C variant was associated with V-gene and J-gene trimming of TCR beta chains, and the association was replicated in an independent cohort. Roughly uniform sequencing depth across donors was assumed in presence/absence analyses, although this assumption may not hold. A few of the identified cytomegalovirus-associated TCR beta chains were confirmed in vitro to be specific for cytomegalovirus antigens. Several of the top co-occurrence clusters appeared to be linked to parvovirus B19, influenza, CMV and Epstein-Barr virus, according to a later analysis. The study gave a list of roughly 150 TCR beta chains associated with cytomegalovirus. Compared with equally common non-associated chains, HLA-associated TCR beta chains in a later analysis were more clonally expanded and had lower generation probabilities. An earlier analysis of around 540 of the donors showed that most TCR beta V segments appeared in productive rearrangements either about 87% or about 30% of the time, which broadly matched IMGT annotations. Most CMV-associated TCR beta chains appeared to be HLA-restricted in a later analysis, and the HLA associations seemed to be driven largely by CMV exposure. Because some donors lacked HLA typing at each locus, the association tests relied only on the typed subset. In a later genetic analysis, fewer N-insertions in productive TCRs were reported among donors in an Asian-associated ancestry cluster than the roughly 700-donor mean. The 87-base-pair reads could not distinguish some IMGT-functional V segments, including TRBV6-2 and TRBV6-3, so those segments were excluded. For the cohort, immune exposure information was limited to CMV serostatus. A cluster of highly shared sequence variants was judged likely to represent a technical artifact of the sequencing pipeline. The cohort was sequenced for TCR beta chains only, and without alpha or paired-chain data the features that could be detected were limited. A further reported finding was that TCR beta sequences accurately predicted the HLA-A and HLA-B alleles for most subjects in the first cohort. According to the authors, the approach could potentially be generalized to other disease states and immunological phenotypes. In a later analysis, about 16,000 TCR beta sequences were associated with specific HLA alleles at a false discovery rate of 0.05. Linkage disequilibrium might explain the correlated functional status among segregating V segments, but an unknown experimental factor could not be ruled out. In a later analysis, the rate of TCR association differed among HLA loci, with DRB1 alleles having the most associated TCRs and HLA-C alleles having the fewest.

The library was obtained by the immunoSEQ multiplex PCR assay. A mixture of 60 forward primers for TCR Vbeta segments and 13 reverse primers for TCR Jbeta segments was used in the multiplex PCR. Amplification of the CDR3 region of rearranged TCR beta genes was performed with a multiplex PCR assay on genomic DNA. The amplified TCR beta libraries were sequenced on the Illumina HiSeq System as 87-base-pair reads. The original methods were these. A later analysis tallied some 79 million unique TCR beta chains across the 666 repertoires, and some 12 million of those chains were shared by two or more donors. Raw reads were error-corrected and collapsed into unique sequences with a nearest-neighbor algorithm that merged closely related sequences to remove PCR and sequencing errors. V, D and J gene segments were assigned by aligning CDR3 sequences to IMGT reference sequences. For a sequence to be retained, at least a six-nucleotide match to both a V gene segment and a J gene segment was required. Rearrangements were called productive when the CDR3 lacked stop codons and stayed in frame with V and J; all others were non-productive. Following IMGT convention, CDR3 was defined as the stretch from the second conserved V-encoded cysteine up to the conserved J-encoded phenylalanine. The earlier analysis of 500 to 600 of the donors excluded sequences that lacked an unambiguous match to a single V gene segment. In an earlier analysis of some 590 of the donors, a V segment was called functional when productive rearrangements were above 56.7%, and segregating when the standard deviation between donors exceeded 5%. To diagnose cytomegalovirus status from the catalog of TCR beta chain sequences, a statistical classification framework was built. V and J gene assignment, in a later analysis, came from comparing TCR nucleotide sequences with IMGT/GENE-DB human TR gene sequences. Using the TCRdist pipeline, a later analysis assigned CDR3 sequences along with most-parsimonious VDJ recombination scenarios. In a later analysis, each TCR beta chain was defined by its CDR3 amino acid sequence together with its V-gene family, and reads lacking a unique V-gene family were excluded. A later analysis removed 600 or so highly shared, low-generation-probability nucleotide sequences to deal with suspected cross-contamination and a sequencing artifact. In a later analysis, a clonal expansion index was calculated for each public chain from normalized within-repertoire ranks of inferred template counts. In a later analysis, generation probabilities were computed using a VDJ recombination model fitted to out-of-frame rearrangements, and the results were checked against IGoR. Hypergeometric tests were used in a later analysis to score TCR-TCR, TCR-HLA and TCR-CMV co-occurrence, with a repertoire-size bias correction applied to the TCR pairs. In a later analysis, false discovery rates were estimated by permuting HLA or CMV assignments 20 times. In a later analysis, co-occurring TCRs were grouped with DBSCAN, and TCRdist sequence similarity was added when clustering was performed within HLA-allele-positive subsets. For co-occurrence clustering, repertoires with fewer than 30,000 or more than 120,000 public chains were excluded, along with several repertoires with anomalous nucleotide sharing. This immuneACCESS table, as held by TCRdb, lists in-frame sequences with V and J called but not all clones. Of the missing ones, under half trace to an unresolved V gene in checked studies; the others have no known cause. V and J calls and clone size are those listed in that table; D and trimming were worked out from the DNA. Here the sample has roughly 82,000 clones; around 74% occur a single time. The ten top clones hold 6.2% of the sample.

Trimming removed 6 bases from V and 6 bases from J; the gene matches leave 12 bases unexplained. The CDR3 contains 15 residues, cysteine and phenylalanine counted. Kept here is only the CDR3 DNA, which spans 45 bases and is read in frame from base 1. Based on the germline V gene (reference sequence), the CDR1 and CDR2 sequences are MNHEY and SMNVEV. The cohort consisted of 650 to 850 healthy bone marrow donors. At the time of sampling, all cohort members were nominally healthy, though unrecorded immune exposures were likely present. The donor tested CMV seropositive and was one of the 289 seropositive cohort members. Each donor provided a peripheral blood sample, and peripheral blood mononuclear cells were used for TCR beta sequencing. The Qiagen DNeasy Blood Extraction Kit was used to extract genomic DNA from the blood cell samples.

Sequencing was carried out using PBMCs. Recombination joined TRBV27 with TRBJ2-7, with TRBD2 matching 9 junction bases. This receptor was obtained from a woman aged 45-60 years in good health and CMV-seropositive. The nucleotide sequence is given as TGTGCCAGCAGCGACCTTAGCGGGAGATCTGGCGAGCAGTACTTC. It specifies CASSDLSGRSGEQYF.